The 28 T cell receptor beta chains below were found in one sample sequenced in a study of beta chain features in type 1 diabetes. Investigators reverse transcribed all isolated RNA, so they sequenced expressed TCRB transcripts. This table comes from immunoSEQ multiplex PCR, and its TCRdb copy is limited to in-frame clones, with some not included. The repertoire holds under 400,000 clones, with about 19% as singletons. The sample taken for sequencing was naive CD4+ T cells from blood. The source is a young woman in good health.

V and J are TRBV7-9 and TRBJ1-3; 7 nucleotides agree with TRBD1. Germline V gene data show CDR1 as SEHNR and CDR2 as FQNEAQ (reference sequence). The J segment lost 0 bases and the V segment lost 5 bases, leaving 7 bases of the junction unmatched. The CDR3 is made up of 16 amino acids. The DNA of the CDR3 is TGTGCCAGCAGCCCAATGCGGGACAGCTCTGGAAACACCATATATTTT. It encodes CASSPMRDSSGNTIYF.

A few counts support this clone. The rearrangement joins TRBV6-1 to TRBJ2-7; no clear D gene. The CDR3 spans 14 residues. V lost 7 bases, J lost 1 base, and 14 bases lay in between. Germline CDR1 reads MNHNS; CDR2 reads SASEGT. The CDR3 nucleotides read TGTGCCAGCAAACCAAGTGGCGGATCCTACGAGCAGTACTTC. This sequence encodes CASKPSGGSYEQYF.

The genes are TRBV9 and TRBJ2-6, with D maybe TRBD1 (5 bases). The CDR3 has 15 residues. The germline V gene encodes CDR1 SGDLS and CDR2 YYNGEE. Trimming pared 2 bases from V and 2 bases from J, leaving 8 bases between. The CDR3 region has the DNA TGTGCCAGCAGCGTTGTAGGGGCTGGGGCCAACGTCCTGACTTTC. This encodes CASSVVGAGANVLTF.

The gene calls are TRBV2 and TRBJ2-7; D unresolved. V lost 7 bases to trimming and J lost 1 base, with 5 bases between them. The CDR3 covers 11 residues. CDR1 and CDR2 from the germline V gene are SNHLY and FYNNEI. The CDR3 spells CASTISYEQYF. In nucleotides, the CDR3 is TGTGCCAGCACTATTTCCTACGAGCAGTACTTC.

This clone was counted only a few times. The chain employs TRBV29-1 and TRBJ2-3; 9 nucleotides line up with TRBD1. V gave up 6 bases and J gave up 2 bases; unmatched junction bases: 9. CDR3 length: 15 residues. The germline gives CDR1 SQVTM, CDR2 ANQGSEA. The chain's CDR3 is CSVAGDRGYTDTQYF. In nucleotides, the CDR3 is TGCAGCGTCGCCGGCGACAGGGGGTACACAGATACGCAGTATTTT.

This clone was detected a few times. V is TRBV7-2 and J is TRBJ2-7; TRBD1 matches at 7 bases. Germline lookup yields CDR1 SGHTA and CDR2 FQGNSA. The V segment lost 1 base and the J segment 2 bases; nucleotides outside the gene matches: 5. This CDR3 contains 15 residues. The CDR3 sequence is CASSLVGTEAYEQYF. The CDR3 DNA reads TGTGCCAGCAGCTTAGTGGGGACAGAAGCCTACGAGCAGTACTTC.

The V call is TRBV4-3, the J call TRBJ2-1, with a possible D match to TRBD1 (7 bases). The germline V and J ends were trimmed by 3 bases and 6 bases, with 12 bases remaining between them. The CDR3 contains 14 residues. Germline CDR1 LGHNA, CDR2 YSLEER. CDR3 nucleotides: TGCGCCAGCAGCCATACCAGGGGGGTCAATGAGCAGTTCTTC. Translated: CASSHTRGVNEQFF.

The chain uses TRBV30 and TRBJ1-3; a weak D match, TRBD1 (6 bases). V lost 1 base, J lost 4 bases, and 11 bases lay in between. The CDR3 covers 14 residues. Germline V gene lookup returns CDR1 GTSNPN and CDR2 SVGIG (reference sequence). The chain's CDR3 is CAWSAGGAGNTIYF. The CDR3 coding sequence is TGTGCCTGGAGTGCGGGGGGGGCCGGAAACACCATATATTTT.

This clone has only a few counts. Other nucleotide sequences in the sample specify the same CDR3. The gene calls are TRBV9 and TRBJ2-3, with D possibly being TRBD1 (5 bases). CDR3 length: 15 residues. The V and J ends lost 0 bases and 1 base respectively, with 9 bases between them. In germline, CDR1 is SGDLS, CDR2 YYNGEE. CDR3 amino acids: CASSVGQGRTDTQYF. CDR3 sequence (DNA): TGTGCCAGCAGCGTAGGGCAGGGCCGCACAGATACGCAGTATTTT.

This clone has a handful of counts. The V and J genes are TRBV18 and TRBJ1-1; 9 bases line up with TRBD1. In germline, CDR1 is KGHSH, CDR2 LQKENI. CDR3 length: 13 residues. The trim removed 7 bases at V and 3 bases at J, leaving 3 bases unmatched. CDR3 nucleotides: TGTGCCAGCTGGAACAGGGGGCACACTGAAGCTTTCTTT. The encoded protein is CASWNRGHTEAFF.

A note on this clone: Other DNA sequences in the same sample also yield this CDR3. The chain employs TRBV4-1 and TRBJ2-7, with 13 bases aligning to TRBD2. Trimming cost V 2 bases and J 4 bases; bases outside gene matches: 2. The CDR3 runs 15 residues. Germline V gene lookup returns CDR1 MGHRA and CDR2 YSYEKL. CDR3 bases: TGCGCCAGCAGCCAAACTAGCGGGGGGGCATACGAGCAGTACTTC. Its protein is CASSQTSGGAYEQYF.

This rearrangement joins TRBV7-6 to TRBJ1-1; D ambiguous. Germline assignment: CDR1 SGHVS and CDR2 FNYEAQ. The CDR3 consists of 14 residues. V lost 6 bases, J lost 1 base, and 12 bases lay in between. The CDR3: CASSPVPSNTEAFF. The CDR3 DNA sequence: TGTGCCAGCAGTCCCGTTCCCTCGAACACTGAAGCTTTCTTT.

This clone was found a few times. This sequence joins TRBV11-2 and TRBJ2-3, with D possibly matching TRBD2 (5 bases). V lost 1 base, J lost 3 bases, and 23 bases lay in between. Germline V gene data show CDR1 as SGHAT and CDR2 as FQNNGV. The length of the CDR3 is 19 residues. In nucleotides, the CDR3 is TGTGCCAGCAGCTTAGTCCCCCAGGACTCCTCTTCGGGAACAGATACGCAGTATTTT. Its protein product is CASSLVPQDSSSGTDTQYF.

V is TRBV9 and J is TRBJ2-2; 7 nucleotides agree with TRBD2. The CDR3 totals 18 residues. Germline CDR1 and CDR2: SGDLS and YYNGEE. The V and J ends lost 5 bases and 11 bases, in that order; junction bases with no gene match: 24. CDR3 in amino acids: CASSQRGRGIPRDQELFF. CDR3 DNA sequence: TGTGCCAGCAGTCAAAGAGGGAGGGGAATCCCTCGGGATCAAGAGCTGTTTTTT.

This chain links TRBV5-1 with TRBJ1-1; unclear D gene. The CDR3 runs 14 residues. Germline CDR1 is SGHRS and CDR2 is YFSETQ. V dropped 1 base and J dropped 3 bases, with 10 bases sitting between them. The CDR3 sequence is CASSLTGTDTEAFF. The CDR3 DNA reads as TGCGCCAGCAGCTTGACGGGAACGGACACTGAAGCTTTCTTT.

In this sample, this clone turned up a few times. The CDR3 is CASSLLVGSSYEQYF. The DNA of the CDR3 is TGTGCCAGCAGCTTACTCGTCGGGAGCTCCTACGAGCAGTACTTC. The genes are TRBV7-9 and TRBJ2-7; weak D call: TRBD2 (6 bases). V was clipped by 2 bases and J by 0 bases, with 11 bases between them. This CDR3 comprises 15 residues. Germline V lookup: CDR1 SEHNR, CDR2 FQNEAQ (reference sequence).

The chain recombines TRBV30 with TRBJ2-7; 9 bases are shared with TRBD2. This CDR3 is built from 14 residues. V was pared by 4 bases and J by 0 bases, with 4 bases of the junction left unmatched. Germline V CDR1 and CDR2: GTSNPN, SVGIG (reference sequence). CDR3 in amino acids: CAWKIAGDSYEQYF. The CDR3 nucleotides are TGTGCCTGGAAGATAGCGGGGGACTCCTACGAGCAGTACTTC.

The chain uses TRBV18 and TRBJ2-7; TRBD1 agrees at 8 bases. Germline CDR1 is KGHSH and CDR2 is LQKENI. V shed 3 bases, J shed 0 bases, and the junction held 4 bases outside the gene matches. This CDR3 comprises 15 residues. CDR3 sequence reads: CASSPGQDASYEQYF. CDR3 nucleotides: TGTGCCAGCTCACCGGGACAGGACGCCTCCTACGAGCAGTACTTC.

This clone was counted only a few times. The CDR3: CSVSWTGGNEQFF. The DNA for the CDR3 is TGCAGCGTTAGCTGGACAGGCGGAAATGAGCAGTTCTTC. V usage is TRBV29-1 and J usage is TRBJ2-1, with 7 bases matching TRBD1. Looked up from germline, CDR1 is SQVTM and CDR2 is ANQGSEA. V dropped 5 bases and J dropped 7; count of bases not matched to a gene: 8. This CDR3 region has 13 residues.

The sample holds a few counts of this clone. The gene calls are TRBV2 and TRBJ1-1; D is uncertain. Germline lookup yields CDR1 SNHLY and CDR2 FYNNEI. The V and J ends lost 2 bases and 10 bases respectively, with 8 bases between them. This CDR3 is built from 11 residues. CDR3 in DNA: TGTGCCAGCAGTGAATTGGCATCAGCTTTCTTT. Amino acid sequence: CASSELASAFF.

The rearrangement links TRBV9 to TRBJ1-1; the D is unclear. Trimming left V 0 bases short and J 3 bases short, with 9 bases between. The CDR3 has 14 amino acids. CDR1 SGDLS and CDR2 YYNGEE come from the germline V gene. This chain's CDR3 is CASSVGLRDTEAFF. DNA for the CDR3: TGTGCCAGCAGCGTAGGCTTGAGGGACACTGAAGCTTTCTTT.

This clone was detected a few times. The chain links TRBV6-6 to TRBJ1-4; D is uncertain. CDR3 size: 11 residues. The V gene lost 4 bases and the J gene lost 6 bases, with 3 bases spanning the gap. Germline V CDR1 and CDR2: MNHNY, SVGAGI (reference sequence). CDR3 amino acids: CASSSDEKLFF. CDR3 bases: TGTGCCAGCAGTTCGGATGAAAAACTGTTTTTT.

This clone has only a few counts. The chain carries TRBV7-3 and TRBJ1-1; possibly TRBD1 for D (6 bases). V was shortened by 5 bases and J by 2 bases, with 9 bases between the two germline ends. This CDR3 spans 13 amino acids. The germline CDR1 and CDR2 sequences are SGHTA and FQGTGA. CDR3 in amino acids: CASSKDRNTEAFF. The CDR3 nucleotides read TGTGCCAGCAGCAAGGACAGAAACACTGAAGCTTTCTTT.

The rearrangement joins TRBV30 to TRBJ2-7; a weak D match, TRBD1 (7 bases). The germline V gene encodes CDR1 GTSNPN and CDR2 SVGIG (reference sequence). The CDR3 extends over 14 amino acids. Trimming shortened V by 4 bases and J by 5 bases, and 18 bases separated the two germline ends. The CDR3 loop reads CAWNHQGGGHEQYF. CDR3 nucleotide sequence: TGTGCCTGGAATCACCAGGGGGGCGGGCACGAGCAGTACTTC.

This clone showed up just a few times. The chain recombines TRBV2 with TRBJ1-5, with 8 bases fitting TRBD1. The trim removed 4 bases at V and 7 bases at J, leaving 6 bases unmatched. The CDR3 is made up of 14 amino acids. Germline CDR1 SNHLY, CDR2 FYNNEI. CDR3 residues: CASSGQGAVQPQHF. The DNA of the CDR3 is TGTGCCAGCAGTGGGCAGGGGGCTGTCCAGCCCCAGCATTTT.

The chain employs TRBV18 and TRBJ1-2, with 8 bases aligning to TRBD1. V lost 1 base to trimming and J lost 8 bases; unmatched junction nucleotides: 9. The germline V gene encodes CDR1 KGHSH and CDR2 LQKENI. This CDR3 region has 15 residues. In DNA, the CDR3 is TGTGCCAGCTCACCACAGGACAGGGCCTCTTTAGGCTACACCTTC. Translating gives CASSPQDRASLGYTF.

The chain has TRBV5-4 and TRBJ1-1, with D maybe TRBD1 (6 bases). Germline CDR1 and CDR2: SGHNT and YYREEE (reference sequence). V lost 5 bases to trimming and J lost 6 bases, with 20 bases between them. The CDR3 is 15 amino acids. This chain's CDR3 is CASRRAGGADPEAFF. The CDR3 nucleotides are TGTGCCAGCAGGCGGGCGGGGGGCGCGGACCCTGAAGCTTTCTTT.

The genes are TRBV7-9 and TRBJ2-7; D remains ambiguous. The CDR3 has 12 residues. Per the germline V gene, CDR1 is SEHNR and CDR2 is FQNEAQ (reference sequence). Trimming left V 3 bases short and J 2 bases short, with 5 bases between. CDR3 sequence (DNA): TGTGCCAGCAGCTTTCTACCCTACGAGCAGTACTTC. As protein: CASSFLPYEQYF.